This T cell receptor beta chain was profiled in a study of blood T cell repertoires in COVID-19. The wider study: Samples representing acute and convalescent COVID-19 were sourced from the United States, Italy and Spain. The analysed material was cDNA or gDNA that came from T cells, B-cell-depleted T cells, or PBMCs.

This CDR3 has 15 residues. CDR1 is SGHTA and CDR2 is FQGTGA in the germline V gene. V lost 5 bases to trimming and J lost 12 bases; unmatched junction nucleotides: 16. In the authors' methods: Reference gene primer amplification gave estimated nucleated cell counts. Sequenced by immunoSEQ multiplex PCR; TCRdb stores in-frame clones only, minus some. V, J and clone size reflect that table, while D and trimming were determined from the DNA. Of about 200,000 clones listed, about 84% were seen once; the top ten hold 7.9%. This rearrangement joins TRBV7-3 to TRBJ2-1; 7 bases align to TRBD2. The sequence was obtained from a woman of 80 years or more with acute or convalescent COVID-19. Sequencing was performed on peripheral blood. DNA for the CDR3: TGTGCCAGCAGCCCAAGCGGGGTCAACGCTGGGGCGCAGTTCTTC. Translating it yields CASSPSGVNAGAQFF.